This record looks at one T cell receptor (beta chain) sequence and its context. The antigen remains undetermined. Blood, 2.5 to 3 ml, was drawn per donor. TCRdb reworked the 5' RACE reads into one entry per CDR3 protein, no DNA. Its table records under 200,000 distinct CDR3 sequences. CDR1 and CDR2 from the germline V gene are LNHDA and SQIVND (reference sequence). CDR3 size: 15 residues. The data originate from a study of monozygotic twins with inflammatory bowel disease. Findings and caveats of the study: Fewer clonotypes were shared with others by IBD patients than by healthy twins, especially with disease activity.

The sequenced sample consisted of blood. The chain carries TRBV19 and TRBJ2-1. The source is a human donor with ulcerative colitis or Crohn's disease, or a healthy co-twin of an affected twin (not recorded which). The CDR3: CASSIDRSSYNEQFF.